The clone carrying this T cell receptor (beta chain) was counted only a few times. Its antigen remains unidentified. The CDR3 runs to 14 residues. V gave up 6 bases and J gave up 7 bases; unmatched junction bases: 5. This sample is drawn from a study of blood T cells in healthy people across ages. Overall study: Researchers report that template switching captured about one barcoded beta molecule per two T cells.

A second PCR of about 7 to 12 cycles used a sample-barcoded 5' primer and a J-beta primer mix. TCRdb reprocessed the 5' RACE reads via MiXCR and lists one record per CDR3 protein. The table includes some 1.5 million distinct CDR3 sequences, 35% to 45% detected once. Findings and limits, study-wide: Roughly linearly, TCR beta diversity per million T cells fell as age increased.

The sequence was collected from a woman in her late teens or twenties in good health. V is TRBV12-3 or TRBV12-4 and J is TRBJ2-1, with 11 bases aligning to TRBD2. Sequences were obtained from blood. This chain's CDR3 is CASRTSGMVNEQFF. CDR3 nucleotides: TGTGCCAGCAGGACTAGCGGGATGGTTAATGAGCAGTTCTTC.